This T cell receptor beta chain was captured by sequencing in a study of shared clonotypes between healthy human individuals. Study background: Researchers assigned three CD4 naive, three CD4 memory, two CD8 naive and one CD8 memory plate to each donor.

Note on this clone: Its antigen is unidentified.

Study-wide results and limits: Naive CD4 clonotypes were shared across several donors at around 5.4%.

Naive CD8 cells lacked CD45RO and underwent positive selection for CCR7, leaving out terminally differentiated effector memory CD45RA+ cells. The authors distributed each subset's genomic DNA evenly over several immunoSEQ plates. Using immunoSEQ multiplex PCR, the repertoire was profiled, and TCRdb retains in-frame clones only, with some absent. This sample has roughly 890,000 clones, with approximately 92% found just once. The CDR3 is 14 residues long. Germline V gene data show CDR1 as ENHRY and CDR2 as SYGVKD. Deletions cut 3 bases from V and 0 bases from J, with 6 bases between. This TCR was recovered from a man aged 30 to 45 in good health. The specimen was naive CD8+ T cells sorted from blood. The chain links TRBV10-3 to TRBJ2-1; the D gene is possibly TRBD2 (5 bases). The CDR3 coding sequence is TGTGCCATCAGTGATGGGAGCTCCTACAATGAGCAGTTCTTC. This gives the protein CAISDGSSYNEQFF.